A single sample is the source of the 5 T cell receptor beta chains below, sequenced in a study of metastatic and nonmetastatic thyroid tumors. Not a single patient had been given any form of treatment at any point before undergoing thyroid surgery. Using MiXCR, TCRdb reanalyzed the PCR reads. The sample lists some 23,000 clones, approximately 22% occurring once. The specimen sequenced was adjacent normal tissue. These receptors all come from a female donor with papillary thyroid cancer or a benign thyroid nodule (not recorded which). Some clones in this sample may be carry-over from other donors' samples.

This clone was found many times. V usage is TRBV20-1 and J usage is TRBJ2-5; D remains unclear. The CDR3 length is 13 residues. CDR1 and CDR2 (germline): DFQATT, SNEGSKA (reference sequence). Trimming took off 4 bases at V and 0 bases at J, with 9 bases between the two ends. CDR3 in DNA: TGCAGTGCTAACCGGCCGGACCAAGAGACCCAGTACTTC. Amino acid sequence: CSANRPDQETQYF.

By share of the sample, this clone is medium-sized (0.01 to 0.1%). The gene calls are TRBV10-1 and TRBJ1-1; 7 bases are shared with TRBD1. After removal of 8 bases from V and 2 bases from J, the junction contained 11 bases not matched to a gene. The germline CDR1 and CDR2 sequences are WNHNN and SYGVQD (reference sequence). CDR3 length: 15 amino acids. In DNA form, the CDR3 reads TGCGCCAGCCCTGACTGGGGGACAGTAAACACTGAAGCTTTCTTT. Its protein is CASPDWGTVNTEAFF.

This clone has just a few counts. V usage is TRBV11-2 and J usage is TRBJ2-7, with D unclear. The CDR3 covers 13 residues. Trimming shortened V by 3 bases and J by 2 bases, and 8 bases separated the two germline ends. Germline CDR1 SGHAT, CDR2 FQNNGV. The CDR3 bases are TGTGCCAGCAGCTTGGGCCGGACCTACGAGCAGTACTTC. Translating gives CASSLGRTYEQYF. Using reference TRBV11-2 and TRBJ2-7 for the parts outside the CDR3, the full variable domain is EAGVAQSPRYKIIEKRQSVAFWCNPISGHATLYWYQQILGQGPKLLIQFQNNGVVDDSQLPKDRFSAERLKGVDSTLKIQPAKLEDSAVYLCASSLGRTYEQYFGPGTRLTVT.

The sample holds a few counts of this clone. This may arise from a read error, as a much more abundant clone is one base away. The chain is built from TRBV29-1 and TRBJ1-2; D remains unclear. V was shortened by 5 bases and J by 4 bases, with 14 bases between the two germline ends. The germline V gene has CDR1 SQVTM and CDR2 ANQGSEA. The CDR3 covers 13 residues. CDR3 sequence (DNA): TGCAGCGTTTTTACGGTACTGATCTATGGCTACACCTTC. It is translated as CSVFTVLIYGYTF.

In its sample, this clone was seen a few times. V usage is TRBV2 and J usage is TRBJ1-3; no clear D. Trimming cost V 7 bases and J 4 bases, with 8 bases left between them. This CDR3 is built from 12 residues. The germline V gene has CDR1 SNHLY and CDR2 FYNNEI. The CDR3 region is CASIYAGNTIYF. In DNA form, the CDR3 reads TGTGCCAGCATTTATGCCGGAAACACCATATATTTT.